The T cell receptor (beta chain) under discussion was sequenced for a study of blood T cell repertoires in COVID-19. Study information: The cDNA or gDNA used as material had been derived from T cells, B-cell-depleted T cells, or PBMCs.

Per the authors' pipeline: Scientists estimated how many nucleated cells there were by amplifying reference gene primers. Using immunoSEQ multiplex PCR, the repertoire was profiled, and TCRdb retains in-frame clones only, with some absent. V and J calls plus clone size are reproduced from that table; the DNA served to infer D and trimming. The data contain 200,000 to 250,000 clones, roughly 86% of them singletons. The J segment lost 6 bases and the V segment lost 3 bases, leaving 1 base of the junction unmatched. The CDR3 totals 13 residues. Germline-derived CDR1 and CDR2 are SGHTA and FQGNSA. This clonotype was sampled from a woman aged 50 to 60 with COVID-19, enrolled during active disease. The sequenced sample consisted of peripheral blood. The rearrangement links TRBV7-2 to TRBJ2-7; 11 nucleotides align to TRBD2. The CDR3 bases are TGTGCCAGCAGCTTGACTAGCGGGGCCGAGCAGTACTTC. This gives the protein CASSLTSGAEQYF.